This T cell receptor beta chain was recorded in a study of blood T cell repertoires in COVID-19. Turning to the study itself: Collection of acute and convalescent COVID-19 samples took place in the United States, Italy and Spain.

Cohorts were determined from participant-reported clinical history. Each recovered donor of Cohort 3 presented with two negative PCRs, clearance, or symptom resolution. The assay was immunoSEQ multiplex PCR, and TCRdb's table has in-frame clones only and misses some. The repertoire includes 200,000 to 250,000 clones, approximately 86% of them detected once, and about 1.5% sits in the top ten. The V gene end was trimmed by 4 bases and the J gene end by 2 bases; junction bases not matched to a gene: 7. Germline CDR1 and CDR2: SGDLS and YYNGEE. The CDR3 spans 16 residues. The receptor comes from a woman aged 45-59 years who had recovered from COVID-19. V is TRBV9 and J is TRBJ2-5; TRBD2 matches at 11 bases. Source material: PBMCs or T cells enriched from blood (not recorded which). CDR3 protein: CASSPGTSGKQETQYF. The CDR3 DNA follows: TGTGCCAGCAGCCCTGGGACTAGCGGCAAACAAGAGACCCAGTACTTC.